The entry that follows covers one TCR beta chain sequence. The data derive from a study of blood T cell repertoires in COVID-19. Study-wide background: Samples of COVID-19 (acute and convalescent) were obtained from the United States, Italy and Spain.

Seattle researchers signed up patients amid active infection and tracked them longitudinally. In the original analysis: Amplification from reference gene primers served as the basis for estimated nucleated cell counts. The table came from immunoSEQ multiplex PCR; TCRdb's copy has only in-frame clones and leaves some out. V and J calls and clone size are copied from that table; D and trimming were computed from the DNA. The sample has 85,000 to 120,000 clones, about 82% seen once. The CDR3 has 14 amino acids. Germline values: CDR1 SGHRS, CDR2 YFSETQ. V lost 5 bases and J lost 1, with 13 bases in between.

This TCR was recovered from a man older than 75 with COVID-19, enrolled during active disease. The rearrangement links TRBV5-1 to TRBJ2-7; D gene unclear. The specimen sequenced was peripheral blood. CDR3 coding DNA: TGCGCCAGCAGGTTCTCGCCGACATCCTACGAGCAGTACTTC. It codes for CASRFSPTSYEQYF.